A selection of T cell receptor beta chains follows, all from one sample in a study of beta chain features in type 1 diabetes. Data came from immunoSEQ multiplex PCR; TCRdb stores just in-frame clones and leaves some out. The sample consists of about 47,000 clones, around 45% of them appearing once. Sequencing input: stem cell memory CD4+ T cells from blood. The receptors derive from a man younger than 40 with type 1 diabetes. The CDR3 runs from the conserved cysteine through the conserved F or W. D genes are given only for firm matches. A row's size may be missing; if present it is once, few, many or a size class.

CAISESGRDGEQFF	TGTGCCATCAGTGAGTCGGGGCGGGATGGGGAGCAGTTCTTC	.	.	TRBV10-3	TRBJ2-1
CASSRRGGTGSYEQYF	TGTGCCAGTAGTCGTCGAGGAGGGACAGGGTCCTACGAGCAGTACTTC	.	TRBD1	TRBV19	TRBJ2-7
CSVGGLAGGGTDTQYF	TGCAGCGTTGGGGGACTAGCGGGAGGCGGCACAGATACGCAGTATTTT	few	TRBD2	TRBV29-1	TRBJ2-3
CASSSSGNNEQFF	TGTGCCAGCAGCTCTAGCGGGAACAATGAGCAGTTCTTC	few	TRBD2	TRBV11-3	TRBJ2-1
CASSLGQGAGELFF	TGTGCCAGCAGCTTGGGACAGGGCGCCGGGGAGCTGTTTTTT	few	TRBD1	TRBV11-3	TRBJ2-2
CASSRGLAGGGDTQYF	TGTGCCAGCAGTCGTGGACTAGCGGGAGGAGGAGATACGCAGTATTTT	few	TRBD2	TRBV7-2	TRBJ2-3
CSALTSYEQYF	TGCAGTGCGTTGACTAGCTACGAGCAGTACTTC	.	.	TRBV20-1	TRBJ2-7
CASGKPGTGSSGELFF	TGCGCCAGCGGTAAACCCGGGACAGGGTCATCCGGGGAGCTGTTTTTT	.	TRBD1	TRBV5-1	TRBJ2-2
CSVWTSGIYNEQFF	TGCAGCGTGTGGACTAGCGGGATATACAATGAGCAGTTCTTC	.	TRBD2	TRBV29-1	TRBJ2-1
CASSPVGGRYGYTF	TGTGCCAGCAGCCCCGTTGGGGGCCGCTATGGCTACACCTTC	.	.	TRBV7-2	TRBJ1-2